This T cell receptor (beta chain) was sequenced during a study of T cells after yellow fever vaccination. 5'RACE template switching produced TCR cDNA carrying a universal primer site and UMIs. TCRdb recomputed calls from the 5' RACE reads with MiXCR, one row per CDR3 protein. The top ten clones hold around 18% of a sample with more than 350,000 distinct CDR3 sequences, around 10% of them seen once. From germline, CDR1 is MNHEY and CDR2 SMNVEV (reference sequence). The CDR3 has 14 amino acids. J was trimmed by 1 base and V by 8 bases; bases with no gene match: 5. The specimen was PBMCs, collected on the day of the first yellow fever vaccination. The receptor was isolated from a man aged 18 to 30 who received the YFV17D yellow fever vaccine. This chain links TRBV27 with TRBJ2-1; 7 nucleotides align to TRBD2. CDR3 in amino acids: CASHPGGSYNEQFF. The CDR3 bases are TGTGCCAGCCACCCGGGGGGTTCCTACAATGAGCAGTTCTTC.